One sample yielded the 2 T cell receptor beta chains listed below, sequenced in a study of cytomegalovirus exposure and HLA in healthy donors. The PCR ran on 60 Vbeta and 13 Jbeta primers. Sequenced by immunoSEQ multiplex PCR; TCRdb stores in-frame clones only, minus some. The data hold tens of thousands of clones, with roughly three quarters observed a single time. Sequenced input: PBMCs. The receptors stem from a woman in her forties or fifties in good health and CMV-seropositive.

The CDR3 DNA reads as TGTGCCAGCAGTTTCCTAACTAGCGGGAGGGGTGCGCAAGAGACCCAGTACTTC. Protein: CASSFLTSGRGAQETQYF. The genes are TRBV27 and TRBJ2-5, with 13 positions matching TRBD2. Trimming took 3 bases from V and 2 from J; bases not matched to a gene: 9. This CDR3 has 18 residues. Germline loops: CDR1 MNHEY, CDR2 SMNVEV (reference sequence).

The rearrangement joins TRBV30 to TRBJ2-5, with TRBD2 identical over 8 bases. Germline CDR1 GTSNPN, CDR2 SVGIG (reference sequence). Losses at the gene ends were 2 bases for V and 5 bases for J; bases not matched to a gene: 4. This CDR3 region has 13 residues. Here the CDR3 reads CAWSLRGGETQYF. CDR3 coding DNA: TGTGCCTGGAGTTTACGCGGGGGGGAGACCCAGTACTTC.